This T cell receptor beta chain was observed in a study of cytomegalovirus exposure and HLA in healthy donors. In the study overall: Roughly 80 million unique TCRs from HLA-typed donors made up an early data release. Whole-study findings and limits: TCR beta sequences reportedly predicted most subjects' HLA-A and HLA-B alleles accurately. A later analysis by the authors found several of the most significant clusters apparently linked to common viral pathogens. Most TCR sequences were uncommon, yet certain public TCRs appeared in many donors.

Germline CDR1 is LNHDA and CDR2 is SQIVND (reference sequence). The CDR3 runs 12 residues. V gave up 10 bases and J gave up 9 bases, with 16 bases separating them. On this clone itself: Its specificity is not known.

PCR used 60 Vbeta primers and 13 Jbeta primers. The assay was immunoSEQ multiplex PCR, and TCRdb's table has in-frame clones only and misses some. The sample totals about 200,000 clones; its top ten clones hold roughly 1.2%. The clonotype originates from a girl aged 2-10 years in good health and CMV-seropositive. This chain uses TRBV19 with TRBJ2-1, with D possibly TRBD2 on 5 matching bases. Sequenced material: PBMCs. CDR3 DNA sequence: TGTGCCACCATAGGGCGGGTTGGTGAGCAGTTCTTC. This codes for CATIGRVGEQFF.